This TCR beta chain was sequenced in a study of blood T cell repertoires in COVID-19. Study summary: In each case, the material was cDNA or gDNA derived from T cells, B-cell-depleted T cells, or PBMCs.

Clones were read by immunoSEQ multiplex PCR, and TCRdb kept only the in-frame ones, dropping some. The table shows 220,000 or so clones, with 84% occurring only once. The V gene lost 2 bases and the J gene lost 4 bases, with 13 bases spanning the gap. The CDR3 consists of 15 residues. Germline V gene sequence: CDR1 SGHDN, CDR2 FVKESK. Sequences were obtained from PBMCs or T cells enriched from blood (not recorded which). This sequence originates from a woman aged 40 to 49 who had recovered from COVID-19. The chain couples TRBV14 to TRBJ2-3; TRBD1 is a possible D gene (5 bases). The CDR3 is CASSQRGRGADTQYF. The CDR3 DNA follows: TGTGCCAGCAGCCAAAGGGGTAGGGGCGCAGATACGCAGTATTTT.